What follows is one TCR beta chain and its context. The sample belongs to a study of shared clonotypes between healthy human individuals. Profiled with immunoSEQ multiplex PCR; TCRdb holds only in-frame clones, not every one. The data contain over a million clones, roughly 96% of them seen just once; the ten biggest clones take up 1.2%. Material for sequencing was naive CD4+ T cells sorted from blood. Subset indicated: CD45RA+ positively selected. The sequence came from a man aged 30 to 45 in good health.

In nucleotides, the CDR3 is TGCACCAGCAGCGGTGGAGGGGCCAGCACAGATACGCAGTATTTT. This gives the protein CTSSGGGASTDTQYF. The rearrangement joins TRBV1 to TRBJ2-3; TRBD2, the table's D call, was not compared with the DNA. TRBV1 is described as a pseudogene. The CDR3 is 15 amino acids.